This T cell receptor beta chain is from a study of CD8+CD57+ T cells in acquired aplastic anemia. Turning to the study itself: The average for DNA from sorted CD4+ and CD8+ cells was about 2.9 ug. General study results and limits: Levels of CD8+ Simpson's diversity were not significantly distinct in patients versus controls. The same twenty-nine CD8+ CDR3 sequences occurred in patients and in controls.

The CDR3 spans 16 residues. The germline gives CDR1 SEHNR, CDR2 FQNEAQ (reference sequence). The ends were cut back, 10 bases at V and 8 bases at J, with 27 bases in the middle. Genomic DNA served as template for TCR beta VDJ and CDR3 profiling. One entry per CDR3 protein, called by TCRdb with MiXCR from the reads. Of roughly 160,000 distinct CDR3 sequences detected, about 60% appear once; the ten largest clones hold 45%. Points on this clonotype: Its target is unknown.

The chain employs TRBV7-9 and TRBJ2-4, with unresolved D. Sequenced input: sorted CD4+, CD8+, or CD8+CD57+ T cells (not recorded which) from PBMCs. The sequence came from a human donor in good health. The CDR3 loop is CANSLFPSRVFDIQYF. The CDR3 nucleotides are TGTGCCAATAGCTTATTCCCCTCTCGGGTATTCGACATTCAGTACTTC. Filled out from reference TRBV7-9 and TRBJ2-4, the complete variable domain reads DTGVSQNPRHKITKRGQNVTFRCDPISEHNRLYWYRQTLGQGPEFLTYFQNEAQLEKSRLLSDRFSAERPKGSFSTLEIQRTEQGDSAMYLCANSLFPSRVFDIQYFGAGTRLSVL.